This T cell receptor (beta chain) is drawn from a study of T cell responses to AZD1222 COVID-19 vaccine. Clones were sequenced by immunoSEQ multiplex PCR, and TCRdb holds only the in-frame ones, with some missing. The table has 75,000 to 100,000 clones, roughly 90% seen once. Germline V CDR1 and CDR2: KGHSH, LQKENI. V lost 2 bases, J lost 2 bases, and 10 bases lay in between. This CDR3 has 14 residues. The V call is TRBV18, the J call TRBJ2-7, with D unclear. The sample consisted of peripheral blood, taken on day 0 of AZD1222 vaccination. The source is an adult in good health. The CDR3 coding sequence is TGTGCCAGCTCACCAGGTTTCGGCCCCTACGAGCAGTACTTC. Translation gives CASSPGFGPYEQYF.